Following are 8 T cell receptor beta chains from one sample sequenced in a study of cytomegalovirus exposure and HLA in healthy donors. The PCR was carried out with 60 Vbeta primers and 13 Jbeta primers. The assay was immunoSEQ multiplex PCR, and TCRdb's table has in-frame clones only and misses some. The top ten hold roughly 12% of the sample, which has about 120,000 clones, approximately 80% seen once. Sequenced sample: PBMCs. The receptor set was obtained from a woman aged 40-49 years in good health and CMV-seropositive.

The CDR3 DNA reads TGTGCCATACAGGGGGGGGGCTATGGCTACACCTTC. Its translation is CAIQGGGYGYTF. The rearrangement uses TRBV10-3 and TRBJ1-2; TRBD1 matches at 8 bases. Losses at the gene ends were 9 bases for V and 4 bases for J; bases not matched to a gene: 4. This CDR3 has 12 amino acids. Germline V CDR1 and CDR2: ENHRY, SYGVKD.

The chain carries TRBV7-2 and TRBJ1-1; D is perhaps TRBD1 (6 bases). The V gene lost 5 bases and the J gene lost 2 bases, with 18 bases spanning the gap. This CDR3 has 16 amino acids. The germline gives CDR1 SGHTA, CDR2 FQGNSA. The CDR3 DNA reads TGTGCCAGCAGCCAACCTACCCGGACAGATAACACTGAAGCTTTCTTT. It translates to CASSQPTRTDNTEAFF.

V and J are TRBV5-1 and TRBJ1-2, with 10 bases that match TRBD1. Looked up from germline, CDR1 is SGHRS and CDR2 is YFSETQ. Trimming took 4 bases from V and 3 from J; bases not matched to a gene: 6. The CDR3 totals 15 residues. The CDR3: CASSGGTGEYYGYTF. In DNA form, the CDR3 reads TGCGCCAGCAGCGGGGGGACAGGGGAGTACTATGGCTACACCTTC.

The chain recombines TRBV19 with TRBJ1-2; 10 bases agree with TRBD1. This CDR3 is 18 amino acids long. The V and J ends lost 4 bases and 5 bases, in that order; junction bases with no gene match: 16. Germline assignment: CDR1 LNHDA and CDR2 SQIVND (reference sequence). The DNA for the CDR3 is TGTGCCAGTAGTACAAGATTCCCGGGACAGGGGACGAGGTATGGCTACACCTTC. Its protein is CASSTRFPGQGTRYGYTF.

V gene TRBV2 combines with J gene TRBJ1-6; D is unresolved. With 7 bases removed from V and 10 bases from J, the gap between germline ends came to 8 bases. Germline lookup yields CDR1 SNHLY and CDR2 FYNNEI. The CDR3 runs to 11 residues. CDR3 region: CASNGGSPLHF. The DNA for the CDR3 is TGTGCCAGCAACGGAGGCTCACCCCTCCACTTT.

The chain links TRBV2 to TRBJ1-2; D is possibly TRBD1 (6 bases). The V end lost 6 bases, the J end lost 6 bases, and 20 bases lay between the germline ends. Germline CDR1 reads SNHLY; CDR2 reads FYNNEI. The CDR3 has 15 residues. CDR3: CASRLGTDSFDGYTF. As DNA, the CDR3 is TGTGCCAGCAGGTTAGGGACGGACAGTTTTGATGGCTACACCTTC.

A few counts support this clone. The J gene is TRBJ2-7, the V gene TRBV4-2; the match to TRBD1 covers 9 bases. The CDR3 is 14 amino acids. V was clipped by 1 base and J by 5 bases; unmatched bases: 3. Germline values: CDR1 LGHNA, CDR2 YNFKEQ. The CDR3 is CASSQGTGVDEQYF. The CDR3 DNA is TGTGCCAGCAGCCAAGGGACAGGGGTAGACGAGCAGTACTTC.

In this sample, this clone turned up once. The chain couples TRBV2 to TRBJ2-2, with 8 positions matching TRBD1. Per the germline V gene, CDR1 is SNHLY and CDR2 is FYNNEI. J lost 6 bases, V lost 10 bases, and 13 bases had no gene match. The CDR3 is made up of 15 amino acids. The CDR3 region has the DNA TGTGCCATCAAGCTGGACAGGGTCATTCCCGGGGAGCTGTTTTTT. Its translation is CAIKLDRVIPGELFF.